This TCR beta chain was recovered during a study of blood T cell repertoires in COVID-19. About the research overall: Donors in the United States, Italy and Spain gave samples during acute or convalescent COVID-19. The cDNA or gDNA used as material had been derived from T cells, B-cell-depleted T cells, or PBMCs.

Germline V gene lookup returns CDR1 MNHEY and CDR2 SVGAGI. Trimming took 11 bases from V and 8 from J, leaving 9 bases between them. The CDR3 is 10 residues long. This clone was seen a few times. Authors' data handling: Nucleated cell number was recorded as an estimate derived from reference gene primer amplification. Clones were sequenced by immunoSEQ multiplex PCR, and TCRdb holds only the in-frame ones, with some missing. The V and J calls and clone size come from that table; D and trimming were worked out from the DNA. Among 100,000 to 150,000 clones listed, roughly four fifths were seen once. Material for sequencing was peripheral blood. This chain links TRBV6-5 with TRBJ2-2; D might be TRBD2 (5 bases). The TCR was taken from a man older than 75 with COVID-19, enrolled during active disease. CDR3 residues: CAVGGGELFF. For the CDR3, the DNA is TGTGCCGTTGGCGGGGGGGAGCTGTTTTTT.